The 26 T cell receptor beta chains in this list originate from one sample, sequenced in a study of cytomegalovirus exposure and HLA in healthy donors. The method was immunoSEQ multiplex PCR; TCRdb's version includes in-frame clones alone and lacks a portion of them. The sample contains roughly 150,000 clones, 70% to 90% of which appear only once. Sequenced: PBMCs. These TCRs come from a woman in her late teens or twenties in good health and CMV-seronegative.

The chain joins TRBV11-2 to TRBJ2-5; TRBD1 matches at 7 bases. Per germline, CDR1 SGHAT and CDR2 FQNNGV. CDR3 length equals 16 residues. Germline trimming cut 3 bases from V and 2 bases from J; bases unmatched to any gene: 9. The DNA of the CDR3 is TGTGCCAGCAGCTTGAATCTGGGACAGAGACAAGAGACCCAGTACTTC. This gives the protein CASSLNLGQRQETQYF.

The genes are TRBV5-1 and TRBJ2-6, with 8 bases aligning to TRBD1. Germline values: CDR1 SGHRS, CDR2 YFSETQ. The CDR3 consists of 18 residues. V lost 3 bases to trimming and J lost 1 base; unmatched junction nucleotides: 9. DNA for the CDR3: TGCGCCAGCAGCTCCCAGACAGGGGCGTGGTCTGGGGCCAACGTCCTGACTTTC. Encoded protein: CASSSQTGAWSGANVLTF.

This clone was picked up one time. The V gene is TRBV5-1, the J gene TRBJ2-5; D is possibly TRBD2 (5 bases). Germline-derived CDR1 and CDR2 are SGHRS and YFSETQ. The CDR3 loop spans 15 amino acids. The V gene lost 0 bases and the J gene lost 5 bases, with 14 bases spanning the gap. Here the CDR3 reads CASSLGSGIRETQYF. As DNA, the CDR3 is TGCGCCAGCAGCTTGGGATCGGGGATTCGGGAGACCCAGTACTTC. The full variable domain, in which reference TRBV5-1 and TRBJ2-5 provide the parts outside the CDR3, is KAGVTQTPRYLIKTRGQQVTLSCSPISGHRSVSWYQQTPGQGLQFLFEYFSETQRNKGNFPGRFSGRQFSNSRSEMNVSTLELGDSALYLCASSLGSGIRETQYFGPGTRLLVL.

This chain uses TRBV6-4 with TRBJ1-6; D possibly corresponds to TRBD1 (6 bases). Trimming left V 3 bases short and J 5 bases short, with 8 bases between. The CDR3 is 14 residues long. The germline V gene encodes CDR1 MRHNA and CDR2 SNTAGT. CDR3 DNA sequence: TGTGCCAGCAGTGATTCAGGGGATAATTCACCCCTCCACTTT. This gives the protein CASSDSGDNSPLHF.

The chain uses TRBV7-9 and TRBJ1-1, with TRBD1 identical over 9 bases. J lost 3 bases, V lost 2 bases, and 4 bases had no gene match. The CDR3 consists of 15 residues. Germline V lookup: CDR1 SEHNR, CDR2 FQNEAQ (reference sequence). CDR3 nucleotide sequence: TGTGCCAGCAGCTTATCAGGACAGGGGTACACTGAAGCTTTCTTT. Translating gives CASSLSGQGYTEAFF.

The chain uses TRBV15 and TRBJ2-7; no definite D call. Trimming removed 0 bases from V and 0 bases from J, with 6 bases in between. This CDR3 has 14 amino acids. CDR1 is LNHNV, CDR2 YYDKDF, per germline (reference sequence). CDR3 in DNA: TGTGCCACCAGCAGAGATAGGAGCTCCTACGAGCAGTACTTC. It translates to CATSRDRSSYEQYF.

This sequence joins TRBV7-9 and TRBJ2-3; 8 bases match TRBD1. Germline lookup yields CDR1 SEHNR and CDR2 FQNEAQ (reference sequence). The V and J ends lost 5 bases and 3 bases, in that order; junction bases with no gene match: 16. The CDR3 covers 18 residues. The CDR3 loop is CASSPPFDRDRPTDTQYF. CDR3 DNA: TGTGCCAGCAGCCCCCCCTTCGACCGGGACAGGCCTACAGATACGCAGTATTTT.

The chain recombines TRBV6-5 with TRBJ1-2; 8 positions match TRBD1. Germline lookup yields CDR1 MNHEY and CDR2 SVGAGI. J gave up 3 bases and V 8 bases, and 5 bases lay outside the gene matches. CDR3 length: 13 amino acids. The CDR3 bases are TGTGCCAGCGGAACAGGGGGTCACTATGGCTACACCTTC. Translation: CASGTGGHYGYTF.

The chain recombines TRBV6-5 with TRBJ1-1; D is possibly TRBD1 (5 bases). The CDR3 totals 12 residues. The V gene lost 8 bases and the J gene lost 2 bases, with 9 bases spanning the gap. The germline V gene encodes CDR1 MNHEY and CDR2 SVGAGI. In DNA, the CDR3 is TGTGCCAGCTCTGACAGAAACACTGAAGCTTTCTTT. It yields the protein CASSDRNTEAFF.

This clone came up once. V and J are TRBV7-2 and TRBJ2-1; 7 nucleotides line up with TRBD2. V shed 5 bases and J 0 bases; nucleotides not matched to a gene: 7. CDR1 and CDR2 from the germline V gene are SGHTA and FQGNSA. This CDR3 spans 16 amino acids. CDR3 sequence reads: CASSPPRGSSYNEQFF. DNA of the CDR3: TGTGCCAGCAGCCCCCCCCGCGGGAGCTCCTACAATGAGCAGTTCTTC.

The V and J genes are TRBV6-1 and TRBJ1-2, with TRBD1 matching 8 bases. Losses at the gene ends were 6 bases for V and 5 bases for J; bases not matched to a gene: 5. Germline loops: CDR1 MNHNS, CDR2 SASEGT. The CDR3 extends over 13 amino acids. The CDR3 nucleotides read TGTGCCAGCAGGGACGGACAGGGTTATGGCTACACCTTC. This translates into CASRDGQGYGYTF.

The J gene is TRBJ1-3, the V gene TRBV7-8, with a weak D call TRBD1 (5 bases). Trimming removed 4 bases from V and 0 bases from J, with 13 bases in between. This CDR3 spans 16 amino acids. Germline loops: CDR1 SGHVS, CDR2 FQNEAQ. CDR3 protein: CASSSRVQHSGNTIYF. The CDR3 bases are TGTGCCAGCAGCTCCAGGGTCCAACACTCTGGAAACACCATATATTTT.

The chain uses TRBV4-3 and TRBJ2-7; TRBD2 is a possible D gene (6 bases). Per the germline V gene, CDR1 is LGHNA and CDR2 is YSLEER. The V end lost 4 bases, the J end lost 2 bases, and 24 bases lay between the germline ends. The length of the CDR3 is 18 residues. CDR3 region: CASSLNRWGRESPYEQYF. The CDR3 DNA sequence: TGCGCCAGCAGCCTTAATAGGTGGGGTCGGGAGAGTCCCTACGAGCAGTACTTC.

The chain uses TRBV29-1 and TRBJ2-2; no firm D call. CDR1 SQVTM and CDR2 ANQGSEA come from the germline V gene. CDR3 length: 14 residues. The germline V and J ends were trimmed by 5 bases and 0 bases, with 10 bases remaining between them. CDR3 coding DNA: TGCAGCGTTTACTCCTCGACGAACACCGGGGAGCTGTTTTTT. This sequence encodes CSVYSSTNTGELFF.

CDR3 sequence reads: CAWSRRGPGNTIYF. In DNA, the CDR3 is TGTGCCTGGAGTAGGAGGGGTCCAGGAAACACCATATATTTT. This chain joins TRBV30 and TRBJ1-3, with D possibly TRBD1 on 5 matching bases. Trimming cost V 2 bases and J 4 bases, with 12 bases left between them. Germline V gene data show CDR1 as GTSNPN and CDR2 as SVGIG (reference sequence). This CDR3 has 14 residues.

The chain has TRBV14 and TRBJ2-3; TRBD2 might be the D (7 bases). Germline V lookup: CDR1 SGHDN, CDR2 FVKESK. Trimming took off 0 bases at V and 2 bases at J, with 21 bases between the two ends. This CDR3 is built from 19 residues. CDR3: CASSQDWRGPLHYTDTQYF. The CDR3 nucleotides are TGTGCCAGCAGCCAAGATTGGCGGGGGCCCCTCCATTACACAGATACGCAGTATTTT.

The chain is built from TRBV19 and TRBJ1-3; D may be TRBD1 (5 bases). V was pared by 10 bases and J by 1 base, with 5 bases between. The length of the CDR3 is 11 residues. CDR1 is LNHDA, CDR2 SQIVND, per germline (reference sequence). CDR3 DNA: TGTGCCACAGGGTCTGGAAACACCATATATTTT. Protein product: CATGSGNTIYF.

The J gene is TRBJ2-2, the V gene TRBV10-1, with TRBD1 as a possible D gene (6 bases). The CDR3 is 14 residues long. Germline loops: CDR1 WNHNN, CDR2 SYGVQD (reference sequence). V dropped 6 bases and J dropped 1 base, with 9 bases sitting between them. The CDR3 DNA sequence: TGCGCCAGCAGCCGGGACAAGAACACCGGGGAGCTGTTTTTT. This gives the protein CASSRDKNTGELFF.

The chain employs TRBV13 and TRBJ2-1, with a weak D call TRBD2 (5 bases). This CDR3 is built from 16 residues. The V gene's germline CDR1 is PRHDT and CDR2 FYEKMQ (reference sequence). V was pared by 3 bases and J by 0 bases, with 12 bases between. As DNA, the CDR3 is TGTGCCAGCAGCTTCCGGGGTTCAAGCTCCTACAATGAGCAGTTCTTC. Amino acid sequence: CASSFRGSSSYNEQFF.

The CDR3 DNA sequence: TGTGCCAGCAGCTTGGACGGGACAGAACGGAACAATGAGCAGTTCTTC. Protein: CASSLDGTERNNEQFF. The chain carries TRBV5-4 and TRBJ2-1; 7 bases agree with TRBD1. V lost 0 bases, J lost 5 bases, and 8 bases stayed unmatched. Germline lookup yields CDR1 SGHNT and CDR2 YYREEE (reference sequence). The CDR3 is 16 residues long.

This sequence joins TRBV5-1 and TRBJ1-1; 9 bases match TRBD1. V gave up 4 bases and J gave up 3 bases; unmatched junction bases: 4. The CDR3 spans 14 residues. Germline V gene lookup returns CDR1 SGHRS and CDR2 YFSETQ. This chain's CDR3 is CASSPRTGDTEAFF. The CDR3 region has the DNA TGCGCCAGCAGCCCCCGGACAGGGGACACTGAAGCTTTCTTT. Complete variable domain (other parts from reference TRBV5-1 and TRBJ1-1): KAGVTQTPRYLIKTRGQQVTLSCSPISGHRSVSWYQQTPGQGLQFLFEYFSETQRNKGNFPGRFSGRQFSNSRSEMNVSTLELGDSALYLCASSPRTGDTEAFFGQGTRLTVV.

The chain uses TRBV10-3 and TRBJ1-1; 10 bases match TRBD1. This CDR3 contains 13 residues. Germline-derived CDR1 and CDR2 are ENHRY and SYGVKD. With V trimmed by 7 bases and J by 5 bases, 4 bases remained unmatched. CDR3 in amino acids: CAITGTGETEAFF. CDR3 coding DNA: TGTGCCATCACCGGGACAGGGGAGACTGAAGCTTTCTTT.

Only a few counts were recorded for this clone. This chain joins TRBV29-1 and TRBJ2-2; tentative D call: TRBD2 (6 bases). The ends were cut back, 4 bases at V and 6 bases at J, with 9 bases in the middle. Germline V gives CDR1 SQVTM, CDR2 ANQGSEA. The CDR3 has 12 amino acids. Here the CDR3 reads CSVGWGAGELFF. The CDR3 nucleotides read TGCAGCGTTGGATGGGGGGCCGGGGAGCTGTTTTTT.

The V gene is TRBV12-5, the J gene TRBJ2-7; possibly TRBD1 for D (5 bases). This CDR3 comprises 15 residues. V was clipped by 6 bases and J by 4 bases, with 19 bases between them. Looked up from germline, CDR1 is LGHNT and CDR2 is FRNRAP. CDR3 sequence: CASGGTGPSRYEQYF. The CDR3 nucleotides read TGTGCTAGTGGGGGAACAGGACCCAGCCGTTACGAGCAGTACTTC.

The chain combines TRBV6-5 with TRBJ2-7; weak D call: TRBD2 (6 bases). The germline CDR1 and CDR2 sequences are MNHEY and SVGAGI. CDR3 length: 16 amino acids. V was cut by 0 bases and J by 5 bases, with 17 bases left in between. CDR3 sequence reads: CASSYSGPGSGNEQYF. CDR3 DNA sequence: TGTGCCAGCAGTTACTCCGGACCCGGGAGTGGCAACGAGCAGTACTTC.

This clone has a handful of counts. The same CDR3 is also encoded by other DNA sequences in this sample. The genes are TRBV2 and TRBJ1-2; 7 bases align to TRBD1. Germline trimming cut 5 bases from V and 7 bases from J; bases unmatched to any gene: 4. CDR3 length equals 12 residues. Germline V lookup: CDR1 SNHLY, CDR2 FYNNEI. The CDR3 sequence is CASSRTGGGYTF. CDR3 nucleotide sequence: TGTGCCAGCAGTAGGACAGGAGGTGGCTACACCTTC. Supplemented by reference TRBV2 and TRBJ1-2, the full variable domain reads EPEVTQTPSHQVTQMGQEVILRCVPISNHLYFYWYRQILGQKVEFLVSFYNNEISEKSEIFDDQFSVERPDGSNFTLKIRSTKLEDSAMYFCASSRTGGGYTFGSGTRLTVV.